This entry concerns a single T cell receptor beta chain. The antigen is not known. Focal radiation with ipilimumab CTLA-4 blockade was given to patients with chemo-refractory metastatic non-small-cell lung cancer. This sample is drawn from a study of radiotherapy plus CTLA-4 blockade in lung cancer. Whole-study context: Disease control was seen in 30% to 35% of patients, objective responses in around 17%.

Germline CDR1 reads SEHNR; CDR2 reads FQNEAQ (reference sequence). The V segment lost 1 base and the J segment 7 bases; nucleotides outside the gene matches: 14. This CDR3 is 17 amino acids long. Sequencing used immunoSEQ multiplex PCR; TCRdb keeps in-frame clones, though not all of them. The repertoire has about 48,000 clones, 80% to 85% of them found once; the top ten carry roughly 3.4%. Study-wide findings and caveats: The best prediction of response reportedly came from early blood T cell clone dynamics, with interferon-beta.

Here the sequenced sample was peripheral blood, taken from a patient treated with radiotherapy plus ipilimumab. The V call is TRBV7-9, the J call TRBJ2-5, with TRBD2 identical over 8 bases. The TCR originated in a human donor with non-small cell lung cancer who had stable disease on radiotherapy plus ipilimumab. The DNA of the CDR3 is TGTGCCAGCAGCTTAGATACTAGCGGAGGCCGTATCGGGACCCAGTACTTC. Residues: CASSLDTSGGRIGTQYF.